Shown below are 31 T cell receptor beta chains from a single sample sequenced in a study of cytomegalovirus exposure and HLA in healthy donors. Researchers ran the PCR with 60 Vbeta and 13 Jbeta primers. Using immunoSEQ multiplex PCR, the repertoire was profiled, and TCRdb retains in-frame clones only, with some absent. The sample includes 170,000 or so clones, around 75% of them seen just once. The specimen sequenced was PBMCs. These receptors were taken from a male donor in good health and CMV-seronegative.

This clone occurred a few times. The chain links TRBV5-6 to TRBJ1-5; possible D gene TRBD1, 5 bases. Trimming took off 2 bases at V and 5 bases at J, with 5 bases between the two ends. Germline lookup yields CDR1 SGHDT and CDR2 YYEEEE. The CDR3 spans 12 residues. CDR3 sequence reads: CASSLGDQPQHF. The CDR3 DNA reads TGTGCCAGCAGCTTAGGGGATCAGCCCCAGCATTTT.

The chain joins TRBV9 to TRBJ2-7; 7 bases map to TRBD1. The CDR3 consists of 15 residues. From germline, CDR1 is SGDLS and CDR2 YYNGEE. J lost 9 bases, V lost 0 bases, and 12 bases had no gene match. CDR3 in amino acids: CASSVAGTATTTQYF. The CDR3 region has the DNA TGTGCCAGCAGCGTAGCTGGGACAGCTACTACGACGCAGTACTTC. Full variable domain (rest looked up from reference TRBV9 and TRBJ2-7): DSGVTQTPKHLITATGQRVTLRCSPRSGDLSVYWYQQSLDQGLQFLIQYYNGEERAKGNILERFSAQQFPDLHSELNLSSLELGDSALYFCASSVAGTATTTQYFGPGTRLTVT.

The chain combines TRBV4-2 with TRBJ1-5, with D uncertain. There are 15 residues in the CDR3. Trimming stripped 0 bases from V and 5 bases from J, with 11 bases between. CDR1 is LGHNA and CDR2 is YNFKEQ in the germline V gene. The CDR3 DNA follows: TGTGCCAGCAGCCAAGAGATAGTTGGAGATCAGCCCCAGCATTTT. It yields the protein CASSQEIVGDQPQHF.

This chain links TRBV6-5 with TRBJ2-3; 9 bases align to TRBD2. V dropped 6 bases and J dropped 4; count of bases not matched to a gene: 5. This CDR3 has 14 amino acids. The germline V gene encodes CDR1 MNHEY and CDR2 SVGAGI. CDR3 region: CASRASGEPDTQYF. The CDR3 nucleotides read TGTGCCAGCAGGGCTAGCGGGGAGCCAGATACGCAGTATTTT.

This clone was detected only a few times. The chain recombines TRBV4-2 with TRBJ2-3; the D gene is possibly TRBD1 (6 bases). This CDR3 spans 16 amino acids. The germline gives CDR1 LGHNA, CDR2 YNFKEQ. Trimming removed 2 bases at V and 0 bases at J, with 12 bases between. CDR3 DNA: TGTGCCAGCAGCCAACTAGGACAGCCCAGCACAGATACGCAGTATTTT. Amino acid sequence: CASSQLGQPSTDTQYF.

The rearrangement uses TRBV28 and TRBJ2-5; D might be TRBD1 (5 bases). This CDR3 comprises 15 residues. Trimming took 2 bases from V and 4 from J, leaving 14 bases between them. CDR1 is MDHEN, CDR2 SYDVKM, per germline. The CDR3 loop is CASSLVGPGLETQYF. CDR3 nucleotide sequence: TGTGCCAGCAGTTTAGTAGGGCCAGGGTTAGAGACCCAGTACTTC.

V is TRBV30 and J is TRBJ2-3; 9 positions agree with TRBD2. V was clipped by 3 bases and J by 8 bases; unmatched bases: 12. The CDR3 is 15 residues long. Germline loops: CDR1 GTSNPN, CDR2 SVGIG (reference sequence). CDR3 amino acids: CAWSALAGEIGTQYF. The CDR3, as DNA: TGTGCCTGGAGCGCCTTAGCGGGAGAAATCGGTACGCAGTATTTT.

This clone was seen only a few times. The V call is TRBV19, the J call TRBJ2-7, with D possibly TRBD1 on 5 matching bases. Trimming took off 3 bases at V and 1 base at J, with 10 bases between the two ends. CDR3 length equals 14 residues. Germline values: CDR1 LNHDA, CDR2 SQIVND (reference sequence). The CDR3 nucleotides are TGTGCCAGTAGTATTCAGGGTGGGTCCTACGAGCAGTACTTC. Protein product: CASSIQGGSYEQYF. Together with reference TRBV19 and TRBJ2-7, the CDR3 gives the full variable domain: DGGITQSPKYLFRKEGQNVTLSCEQNLNHDAMYWYRQDPGQGLRLIYYSQIVNDFQKGDIAEGYSVSREKKESFPLTVTSAQKNPTAFYLCASSIQGGSYEQYFGPGTRLTVT.

V and J are TRBV6-6 and TRBJ1-2, with TRBD1 matching 8 bases. This CDR3 is 14 amino acids long. J gave up 5 bases and V 2 bases, and 4 bases lay outside the gene matches. Germline CDR1 and CDR2: MNHNY and SVGAGI (reference sequence). The CDR3 loop reads CASSYLTGEYGYTF. The CDR3 DNA reads as TGTGCCAGCAGTTACCTGACAGGGGAATATGGCTACACCTTC.

This chain links TRBV6-5 with TRBJ1-1; D is possibly TRBD1 (5 bases). CDR3 size: 15 residues. Trimming left V 5 bases short and J 1 base short, with 14 bases between. Germline assignment: CDR1 MNHEY and CDR2 SVGAGI. CDR3 region: CASSTTTETNTEAFF. The CDR3 region has the DNA TGTGCCAGCAGTACCACGACAGAGACGAACACTGAAGCTTTCTTT.

The chain recombines TRBV30 with TRBJ2-7; D ambiguous. The CDR3 is 13 residues long. Trimming stripped 0 bases from V and 3 bases from J, with 9 bases between. Germline V lookup: CDR1 GTSNPN, CDR2 SVGIG (reference sequence). The CDR3 is CAWSVRLDYEQYF. The CDR3 DNA is TGTGCCTGGAGTGTGAGATTAGACTACGAGCAGTACTTC.

This chain links TRBV4-1 with TRBJ2-3; D is ambiguous. Trimming left V 4 bases short and J 4 bases short, with 18 bases between. In germline, CDR1 is MGHRA, CDR2 YSYEKL. This CDR3 spans 16 amino acids. In nucleotides, the CDR3 is TGCGCCAGCAGCCCCGTTCTGAGCGAGAGCGCAGATACGCAGTATTTT. Translating it yields CASSPVLSESADTQYF.

This sequence joins TRBV4-2 and TRBJ1-3, with no clear D. Germline V lookup: CDR1 LGHNA, CDR2 YNFKEQ. V gave up 3 bases and J gave up 9 bases, with 9 bases separating them. CDR3 length: 12 residues. The CDR3 DNA reads TGTGCCAGCAGCCAGAGCGAAAGCACCATATATTTT. It specifies CASSQSESTIYF.

The CDR3 region has the DNA TGTGCCAGCAGCAAGCAGGGTTACATTCAGTACTTC. Amino acids: CASSKQGYIQYF. The chain carries TRBV7-2 and TRBJ2-4; tentative D call: TRBD1 (5 bases). Trimming removed 5 bases at V and 8 bases at J, with 10 bases between. Germline values: CDR1 SGHTA, CDR2 FQGNSA. This CDR3 spans 12 amino acids.

This clone has just a few counts. J is TRBJ1-5 and V is TRBV6-5, with D perhaps TRBD1 (6 bases). Germline CDR1 is MNHEY and CDR2 is SVGAGI. CDR3 length equals 16 residues. V was clipped by 0 bases and J by 6 bases, with 15 bases between them. DNA for the CDR3: TGTGCCAGCAGTTACTCGGGGGGGCCGGATAGTCAGCCCCAGCATTTT. This sequence encodes CASSYSGGPDSQPQHF.

Comment on this clone: The same CDR3 is also encoded by other DNA sequences in this sample. The V gene is TRBV30, the J gene TRBJ1-5; 8 bases match TRBD1. This CDR3 has 13 amino acids. Trimming cost V 5 bases and J 4 bases; bases outside gene matches: 4. Germline V gene data show CDR1 as GTSNPN and CDR2 as SVGIG (reference sequence). The CDR3 protein is CAWDTGGNQPQHF. CDR3 in DNA: TGTGCCTGGGATACAGGGGGTAATCAGCCCCAGCATTTT.

This clone was counted once. The CDR3 DNA reads as TGTGCCAGCAGTTACGTGGCGGGGATGGATCAGCCCCAGCATTTT. Residues: CASSYVAGMDQPQHF. The chain links TRBV6-6 to TRBJ1-5; D is unclear. CDR3 size: 15 residues. CDR1 is MNHNY and CDR2 is SVGAGI in the germline V gene (reference sequence). V was pared by 2 bases and J by 5 bases, with 13 bases between.

The V and J genes are TRBV19 and TRBJ1-5, with TRBD1 identical over 7 bases. The CDR3 length is 16 residues. V shed 6 bases, J shed 3 bases, and the junction held 11 bases outside the gene matches. In germline, CDR1 is LNHDA, CDR2 SQIVND (reference sequence). The CDR3 sequence is CASRQTGTMFNQPQHF. Written as DNA, the CDR3 is TGTGCCAGTAGGCAGACAGGGACAATGTTCAATCAGCCCCAGCATTTT.

The V gene is TRBV7-2, the J gene TRBJ1-6; 8 positions match TRBD1. This CDR3 is 15 amino acids long. CDR1 is SGHTA, CDR2 FQGNSA, per germline. Unmatched junction bases numbered 8, after V lost 3 bases and J lost 10 bases. This chain's CDR3 is CASSFQGAPGSPLHF. The CDR3 DNA sequence: TGTGCCAGCAGCTTTCAGGGGGCGCCGGGGTCACCCCTCCACTTT. The variable domain in full, completed from reference TRBV7-2 and TRBJ1-6, reads GAGVSQSPSNKVTEKGKDVELRCDPISGHTALYWYRQSLGQGLEFLIYFQGNSAPDKSGLPSDRFSAERTGGSVSTLTIQRTQQEDSAVYLCASSFQGAPGSPLHFGNGTRLTVT.

The J gene is TRBJ2-5, the V gene TRBV9, with 7 nucleotides matching TRBD1. CDR1 and CDR2 (germline): SGDLS, YYNGEE. The J segment lost 0 bases and the V segment lost 3 bases, leaving 5 bases of the junction unmatched. This CDR3 is 15 amino acids long. DNA for the CDR3: TGTGCCAGCAGCGCCCCGACAGGGAACCAAGAGACCCAGTACTTC. It yields the protein CASSAPTGNQETQYF.

This chain connects TRBV30 to TRBJ1-1; 8 bases map to TRBD1. This CDR3 has 18 residues. V lost 3 bases to trimming and J lost 1 base; unmatched junction nucleotides: 16. The germline CDR1 and CDR2 sequences are GTSNPN and SVGIG (reference sequence). Written as DNA, the CDR3 is TGTGCCTGGAGATTAGCCCGGGGGCGACAGGGGTGGAACACTGAAGCTTTCTTT. Residues: CAWRLARGRQGWNTEAFF.

The J gene is TRBJ2-3, the V gene TRBV15, with D perhaps TRBD2 (5 bases). The ends were cut back, 2 bases at V and 1 base at J, with 10 bases in the middle. Germline assignment: CDR1 LNHNV and CDR2 YYDKDF (reference sequence). The CDR3 totals 15 residues. DNA of the CDR3: TGTGCCACCAGCAGACCCGCGGAGGGCACAGATACGCAGTATTTT. Translating it yields CATSRPAEGTDTQYF.

This clone was picked up a small number of times. This chain uses TRBV9 with TRBJ2-2; D ambiguous. CDR3 length: 14 amino acids. Trimming left V 1 base short and J 1 base short, with 5 bases between. The germline gives CDR1 SGDLS, CDR2 YYNGEE. CDR3 amino acids: CASSVFGNTGELFF. The CDR3, as DNA: TGTGCCAGCAGCGTATTCGGGAACACCGGGGAGCTGTTTTTT.

The chain employs TRBV28 and TRBJ2-1; D is uncertain. V lost 3 bases, J lost 7 bases, and 10 bases lay in between. CDR3 size: 13 residues. Per germline, CDR1 MDHEN and CDR2 SYDVKM. CDR3 DNA sequence: TGTGCCAGCAGTTTGGGCTACGCAAATGAGCAGTTCTTC. Protein product: CASSLGYANEQFF.

This clone appeared once. The V call is TRBV2, the J call TRBJ1-4; the D is unclear. There are 13 residues in the CDR3. Trimming pared 4 bases from V and 4 bases from J, leaving 7 bases between. In germline, CDR1 is SNHLY, CDR2 FYNNEI. The CDR3 spells CASSGEYNEKLFF. CDR3 DNA: TGTGCCAGCAGTGGGGAGTATAATGAAAAACTGTTTTTT.

The J gene is TRBJ2-1, the V gene TRBV30, with D maybe TRBD1 (5 bases). The CDR3 is 11 amino acids. From germline, CDR1 is GTSNPN and CDR2 SVGIG (reference sequence). V was pared by 5 bases and J by 7 bases, with 9 bases between. This CDR3 reads CAWAKGNEQFF. The CDR3 nucleotides read TGTGCCTGGGCGAAGGGGAATGAGCAGTTCTTC.

The chain has TRBV19 and TRBJ1-5, with 7 bases that match TRBD1. Germline V gives CDR1 LNHDA, CDR2 SQIVND (reference sequence). This CDR3 is 14 amino acids long. Germline trimming cut 3 bases from V and 6 bases from J; bases unmatched to any gene: 5. The CDR3 DNA sequence: TGTGCCAGTAGTATCGCAGGGACAGTTCAGCCCCAGCATTTT. Translation: CASSIAGTVQPQHF.

This chain connects TRBV11-1 to TRBJ1-3; D is possibly TRBD1 (5 bases). The ends were cut back, 6 bases at V and 0 bases at J, with 9 bases in the middle. Germline V gene sequence: CDR1 SGHAT, CDR2 FQDESV (reference sequence). CDR3 length equals 14 residues. The CDR3 nucleotides read TGTGCCAGCAGACCAGGGCACTCTGGAAACACCATATATTTT. This codes for CASRPGHSGNTIYF.

CDR3 in DNA: TGTGCCAGCAGCTCAGACAGGGGACAGCCCCAGCATTTT. Its translation is CASSSDRGQPQHF. The chain couples TRBV7-2 to TRBJ1-5; 8 nucleotides align to TRBD1. This CDR3 has 13 amino acids. Germline CDR1 is SGHTA and CDR2 is FQGNSA. With V trimmed by 4 bases and J by 7 bases, 3 bases remained unmatched. Full variable domain (remainder filled in from reference TRBV7-2 and TRBJ1-5): GAGVSQSPSNKVTEKGKDVELRCDPISGHTALYWYRQSLGQGLEFLIYFQGNSAPDKSGLPSDRFSAERTGGSVSTLTIQRTQQEDSAVYLCASSSDRGQPQHFGDGTRLSIL.

The rearrangement uses TRBV28 and TRBJ2-1; TRBD2 matches 8 bases. The germline CDR1 and CDR2 sequences are MDHEN and SYDVKM. The CDR3 extends over 17 amino acids. J gave up 4 bases and V 4 bases, and 12 bases lay outside the gene matches. As DNA, the CDR3 is TGTGCCAGCAGTTCCCCGGGGGTAGCGGGATCGTACAATGAGCAGTTCTTC. This gives the protein CASSSPGVAGSYNEQFF.

This chain links TRBV19 with TRBJ2-1; 11 nucleotides match TRBD2. The ends lost 6 bases at V and 10 bases at J; junction bases unmatched: 8. The CDR3 contains 14 residues. CDR1 is LNHDA and CDR2 is SQIVND in the germline V gene (reference sequence). DNA of the CDR3: TGTGCCAGTAGGCCGGGACTAGCGGTTCGGGAGCAGTTCTTC. This gives the protein CASRPGLAVREQFF.